This paragraph covers one T cell receptor beta chain sequence. V lost 3 bases and J lost 10; bases outside the gene matches: 5. CDR3 length: 15 residues. Germline V CDR1 and CDR2: SEHNR, FQNEAQ (reference sequence). The source of the sample is a study of T cell responses to AZD1222 COVID-19 vaccine. TCRdb's table, derived via immunoSEQ multiplex PCR, lists solely in-frame clones and lacks some. The sample lists 130,000 to 150,000 clones; around 90% were seen once. This receptor was identified in an adult who received the AZD1222 COVID-19 vaccine. The chain links TRBV7-9 to TRBJ2-1; 14 nucleotides align to TRBD2. Material: peripheral blood, obtained 28 days after the second AZD1222 dose. The chain's CDR3 is CASSLRLAGGEEQFF. Here the CDR3 DNA reads TGTGCCAGCAGCTTGCGACTAGCGGGAGGGGAAGAGCAGTTCTTC.